The source of this TCR beta chain is a study of OX40 agonist ivuxolimab in advanced cancers. With baseline, cycle 4 day 1, and cycle 7 day 1 as timepoints, blood was sampled. Profiled with immunoSEQ multiplex PCR; TCRdb holds only in-frame clones, not every one. The sample has 90,000 to 100,000 clones, about four fifths seen once; the top ten hold 1.4% to 1.5%. Trimming removed 0 bases from V and 4 bases from J, with 15 bases in between. CDR1 is LGHNA and CDR2 is YNFKEQ in the germline V gene. CDR3 length: 16 residues. This receptor was taken from an adult with an advanced solid tumor such as melanoma, head and neck, liver or kidney cancer. The specimen comprised CD4+ or CD8+ T cells sorted from blood, sampled in a trial of the OX40 agonist ivuxolimab. This rearrangement joins TRBV4-2 to TRBJ1-2, with D perhaps TRBD1 (6 bases). The CDR3 sequence is CASSQDLQGLGYGYTF. The CDR3 DNA sequence: TGTGCCAGCAGCCAAGATCTGCAGGGGTTGGGCTATGGCTACACCTTC.